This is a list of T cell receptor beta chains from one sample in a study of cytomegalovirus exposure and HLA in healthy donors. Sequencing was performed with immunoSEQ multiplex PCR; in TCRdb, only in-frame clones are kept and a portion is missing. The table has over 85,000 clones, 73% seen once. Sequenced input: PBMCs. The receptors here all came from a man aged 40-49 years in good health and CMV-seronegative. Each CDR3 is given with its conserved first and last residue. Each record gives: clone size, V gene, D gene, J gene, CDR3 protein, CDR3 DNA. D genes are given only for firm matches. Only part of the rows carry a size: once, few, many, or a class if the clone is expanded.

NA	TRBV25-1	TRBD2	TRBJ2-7	CASTRAGAYEQYF	TGTGCCAGCACCCGAGCGGGGGCCTACGAGCAGTACTTC
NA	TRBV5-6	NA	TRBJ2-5	CASSFKGNTQYF	TGTGCCAGCAGCTTCAAGGGGAATACCCAGTACTTC
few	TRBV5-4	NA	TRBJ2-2	CALVKRTGELFF	TGTGCTTTGGTCAAGCGCACCGGGGAGCTGTTTTTT
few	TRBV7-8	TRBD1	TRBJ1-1	CASSQGQGSSKRSGDF	TGTGCCAGCAGCCAGGGACAGGGGTCGTCGAAGCGTTCCGGGGACTTT
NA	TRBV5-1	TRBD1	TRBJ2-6	CASSLGQGGRSGANVLTF	TGCGCCAGCAGCCTGGGACAGGGGGGCCGCTCTGGGGCCAACGTCCTGACTTTC
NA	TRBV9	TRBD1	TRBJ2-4	CASRGQAENIQYF	TGTGCCAGCAGGGGACAGGCGGAAAACATTCAGTACTTC
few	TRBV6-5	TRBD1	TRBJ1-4	CASSPWDRDREKLFF	TGTGCCAGCAGCCCCTGGGACAGGGATCGCGAAAAACTGTTTTTT
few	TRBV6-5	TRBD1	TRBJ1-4	CASRRGGVNEKLFF	TGTGCCAGCAGGCGAGGGGGCGTAAATGAAAAACTGTTTTTT
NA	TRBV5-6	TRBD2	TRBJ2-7	CASSLMGGEREQYF	TGTGCCAGCAGCTTAATGGGAGGGGAGAGGGAGCAGTACTTC
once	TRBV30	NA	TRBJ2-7	CAWTGPFYEQYF	TGTGCCTGGACTGGGCCTTTTTACGAGCAGTACTTC
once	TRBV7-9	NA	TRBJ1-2	CASSLVGRGYYGYTF	TGTGCCAGCAGCTTAGTTGGGCGGGGCTACTATGGCTACACCTTC
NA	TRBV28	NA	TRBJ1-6	CASRSGVPSTLHF	TGTGCCAGCAGATCAGGGGTCCCCTCCACCCTCCACTTT
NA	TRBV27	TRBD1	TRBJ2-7	CASSWGQSYEQYF	TGTGCCAGCAGTTGGGGACAGAGCTACGAGCAGTACTTC
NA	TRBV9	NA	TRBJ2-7	CASSASGSWGEQYF	TGTGCCAGCAGCGCCTCGGGGTCCTGGGGCGAGCAGTACTTC
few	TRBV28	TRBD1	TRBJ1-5	CASSLTGGYDNQPQHF	TGTGCCAGCAGTTTAACAGGGGGTTACGACAATCAGCCCCAGCATTTT
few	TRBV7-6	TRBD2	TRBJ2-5	CASSAAGGRETQYF	TGTGCCAGCAGCGCCGCGGGGGGACGGGAGACCCAGTACTTC
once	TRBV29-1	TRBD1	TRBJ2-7	CSAAIMGTGSDEQYF	TGCAGCGCAGCCATCATGGGGACAGGGTCGGACGAGCAGTACTTC
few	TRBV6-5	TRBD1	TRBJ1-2	CASSYYRGTIGYTF	TGTGCCAGCAGTTACTACAGGGGGACGATTGGCTACACCTTC
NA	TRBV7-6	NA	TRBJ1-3	CASSLQGTGNTIYF	TGTGCCAGCAGCTTACAGGGAACTGGAAACACCATATATTTT
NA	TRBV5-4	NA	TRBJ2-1	CASSLALGRNNEQFF	TGTGCCAGCAGCTTGGCCTTAGGCAGGAACAATGAGCAGTTCTTC
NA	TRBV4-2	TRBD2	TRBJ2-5	CASSQERGGQETQYF	TGTGCCAGCAGCCAAGAGCGGGGGGGGCAAGAGACCCAGTACTTC
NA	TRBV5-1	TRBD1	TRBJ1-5	CASSRTGRDQPQHF	TGCGCCAGCAGCAGGACAGGGAGAGATCAGCCCCAGCATTTT
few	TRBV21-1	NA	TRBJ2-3	CASNRRRNRAPDTQYF	TGTGCCAGCAACCGACGCAGGAACAGGGCCCCAGATACGCAGTATTTT
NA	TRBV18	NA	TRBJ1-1	CASSPAAGDTEAFF	TGTGCCAGCTCACCCGCGGCGGGGGACACTGAAGCTTTCTTT
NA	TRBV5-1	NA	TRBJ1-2	CATAIEGNYGYTF	TGCGCCACCGCCATCGAGGGAAACTATGGCTACACCTTC
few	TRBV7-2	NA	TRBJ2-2	CASSLFSVTGDNTGELFF	TGTGCCAGCAGCTTATTTTCTGTCACCGGTGATAACACCGGGGAGCTGTTTTTT
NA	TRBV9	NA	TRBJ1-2	CASSPRDTDIFYGYTF	TGTGCCAGCAGCCCTCGGGACACCGATATCTTCTATGGCTACACCTTC
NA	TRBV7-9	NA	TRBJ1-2	CASSLGTGYGYTF	TGTGCCAGCAGCTTAGGAACGGGATATGGCTACACCTTC
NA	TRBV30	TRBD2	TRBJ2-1	CAWSVLSGKTEQFF	TGTGCCTGGAGTGTATTAAGCGGGAAAACTGAGCAGTTCTTC
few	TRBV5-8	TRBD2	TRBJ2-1	CASSLEVTSGGYNEQFF	TGTGCCAGCAGCTTGGAAGTTACTAGCGGGGGATACAATGAGCAGTTCTTC
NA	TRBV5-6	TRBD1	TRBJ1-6	CASSLKGDSHNSPLHF	TGTGCCAGCAGCTTGAAAGGGGACAGCCATAATTCACCCCTCCACTTT
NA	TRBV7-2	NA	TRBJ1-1	CASSLVQGRAPEAFF	TGTGCCAGCAGCTTAGTTCAGGGCCGGGCGCCTGAAGCTTTCTTT
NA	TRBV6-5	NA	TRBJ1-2	CASSYRQGNGYTF	TGTGCCAGCAGTTACAGGCAGGGAAATGGCTACACCTTC
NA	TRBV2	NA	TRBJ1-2	CASSPFLPVHQGYTF	TGTGCCAGCAGCCCTTTTCTGCCTGTTCATCAGGGCTACACCTTC
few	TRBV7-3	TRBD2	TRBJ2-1	CASSLSGGPYNEQFF	TGTGCCAGCAGCTTATCGGGGGGGCCTTACAATGAGCAGTTCTTC
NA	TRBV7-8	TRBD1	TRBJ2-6	CASSLRDSPSGANVLTF	TGTGCCAGCAGCTTAAGGGACAGCCCCTCTGGGGCCAACGTCCTGACTTTC
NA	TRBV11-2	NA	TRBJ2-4	CASSPLKGTKNIQYF	TGTGCCAGCAGCCCCCTCAAGGGGACCAAAAACATTCAGTACTTC
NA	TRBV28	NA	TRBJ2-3	CASSFPGGRADTQYF	TGTGCCAGCAGTTTCCCGGGGGGCCGCGCAGATACGCAGTATTTT
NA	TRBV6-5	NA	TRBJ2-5	CASSPDREETQYF	TGTGCCAGCAGCCCTGACAGAGAAGAGACCCAGTACTTC
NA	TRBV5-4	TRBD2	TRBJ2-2	CASSTNSGGATGELFF	TGTGCCAGCAGCACCAATAGCGGGGGGGCCACCGGGGAGCTGTTTTTT
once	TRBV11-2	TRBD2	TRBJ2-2	CASSVERGGRGGELFF	TGTGCCAGCAGCGTCGAGCGGGGGGGCCGAGGCGGGGAGCTGTTTTTT
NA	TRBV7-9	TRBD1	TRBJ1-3	CASSSGQLGNTIYF	TGTGCCAGCAGCTCGGGACAGCTTGGAAACACCATATATTTT
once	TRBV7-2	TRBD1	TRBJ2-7	CASSRSPGQGYEQYF	TGTGCCAGCAGCCGAAGCCCGGGACAGGGCTACGAGCAGTACTTC
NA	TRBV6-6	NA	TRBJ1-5	CASSYLQGDQPQHF	TGTGCCAGCAGTTACTTACAGGGCGATCAGCCCCAGCATTTT
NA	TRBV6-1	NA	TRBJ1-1	CASSELFHSTMNTEAFF	TGTGCCAGCAGTGAGCTGTTCCACTCCACTATGAACACTGAAGCTTTCTTT
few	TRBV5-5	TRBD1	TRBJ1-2	CASSLTGGVGYTF	TGTGCCAGCAGCTTAACAGGGGGCGTCGGCTACACCTTC
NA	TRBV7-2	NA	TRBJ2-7	CASSLVLAPHEQYF	TGTGCCAGCAGCTTAGTGCTAGCCCCCCACGAGCAGTACTTC
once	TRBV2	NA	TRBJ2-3	CASHRDSIGWGTDTQYF	TGTGCCAGCCACCGGGACTCCATCGGTTGGGGGACAGATACGCAGTATTTT
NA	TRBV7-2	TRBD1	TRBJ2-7	CASSVGQGSYEQYF	TGTGCCAGCAGCGTAGGACAGGGCTCCTACGAGCAGTACTTC
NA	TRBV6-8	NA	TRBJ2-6	CASSPTPFWANVLTF	TGTGCCAGCAGTCCAACTCCGTTCTGGGCCAACGTCCTGACTTTC
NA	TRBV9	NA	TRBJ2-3	CASSAQADTQYF	TGTGCCAGCAGCGCACAGGCAGATACGCAGTATTTT
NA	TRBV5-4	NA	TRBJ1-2	CASSFEGSNYGYTF	TGTGCCAGCAGCTTCGAGGGCAGCAACTATGGCTACACCTTC
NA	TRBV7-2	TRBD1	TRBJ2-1	CASSLGTGYYEQFF	TGTGCCAGCAGCTTGGGGACAGGGTACTATGAGCAGTTCTTC
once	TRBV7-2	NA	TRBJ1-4	CASSLRGLSNEKLFF	TGTGCCAGCAGCTTGAGGGGGTTGTCTAATGAAAAACTGTTTTTT
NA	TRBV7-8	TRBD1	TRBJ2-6	CASSSGTGSSGANVLTF	TGTGCCAGCAGCTCAGGGACAGGATCGTCTGGGGCCAACGTCCTGACTTTC
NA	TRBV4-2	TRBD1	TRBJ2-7	CASSQEGQVNYEQYF	TGTGCCAGCAGCCAGGAGGGACAGGTAAATTACGAGCAGTACTTC